The rows below give T cell receptor beta chains drawn from one sample of a study of post-analysis software for immune sequencing data. Using its own MiXCR run on the PCR reads, TCRdb lists one record per CDR3 protein. The table lists hundreds of thousands of distinct CDR3 sequences, 44% of them singletons. Sequencing input: blood. The source of these receptors is a girl aged 10-17 years with multiple sclerosis. The CDR3 runs from the conserved cysteine through the conserved F or W. Each record gives: V gene, clone size, J gene, CDR3 length, D gene, CDR3 protein, CDR3 DNA. A D gene is named only where the DNA matches it firmly. Clone size appears in some rows only: once, few, many, or a class for an expanded clone.

TRBV10-1	few	TRBJ2-3	15	.	CASSESKGESGTQYF	TGCGCCAGCAGTGAGTCGAAGGGGGAGTCAGGTACGCAGTATTTT
TRBV4-1	.	TRBJ1-5	15	.	CASSESTGINQPQHF	TGCGCCAGCAGCGAATCGACAGGCATCAATCAGCCCCAGCATTTT
TRBV10-3	few	TRBJ1-6	15	.	CAISETSSYNSPLHF	TGTGCCATCAGTGAGACTAGCTCCTATAATTCACCCCTCCACTTT
TRBV18	many	TRBJ2-3	13	.	CASSRDHTDTQYF	TGTGCCAGCTCACGGGACCACACAGATACGCAGTATTTT
TRBV4-1	few	TRBJ2-3	14	.	CASSQEYAADTQYF	TGCGCCAGCAGCCAAGAGTACGCGGCGGATACGCAGTATTTT
TRBV7-9	.	TRBJ1-2	14	TRBD1	CASSLNRGVYGYTF	TGTGCCAGCAGCTTAAACAGGGGTGTATATGGCTACACCTTC
TRBV7-3	.	TRBJ2-5	16	TRBD2	CAGSPNRAGRGETQYF	TGTGCCGGCAGCCCGAATAGGGCAGGGAGGGGAGAGACCCAGTACTTC
TRBV6-1	.	TRBJ1-1	13	.	CASRATLNTEAFF	TGTGCCAGCAGGGCGACACTGAACACTGAAGCTTTCTTT
TRBV12-3/TRBV12-4	few	TRBJ2-4	13	.	CASSARVEDIQYF	TGTGCCAGCAGCGCGCGGGTTGAGGACATTCAGTACTTC
TRBV12-3/TRBV12-4	once	TRBJ2-1	15	.	CATAVYQISYNEQFF	TGTGCCACCGCAGTTTACCAAATTTCCTACAATGAGCAGTTCTTC
TRBV12-3/TRBV12-4	.	TRBJ1-1	13	TRBD1	CASSSLDRDEAFF	TGTGCCAGCAGTTCATTGGACAGGGATGAAGCTTTCTTT